Each of the 8 T cell receptor beta chains below was sequenced from the same sample in a study of blood T cell repertoires in COVID-19. Assay used: immunoSEQ multiplex PCR; TCRdb lists only in-frame clones, some missing. The sample contains a few hundred thousand clones, about 88% of which appear only once. Input material: PBMCs or T cells enriched from blood (not recorded which). The receptors here all came from a woman aged 60 to 75 who had recovered from COVID-19.

This clone appeared a few times. The genes are TRBV6-1 and TRBJ2-5, with TRBD1 matching 10 bases. Germline lookup yields CDR1 MNHNS and CDR2 SASEGT. V was clipped by 7 bases and J by 2 bases; unmatched bases: 7. The CDR3 runs to 15 residues. The CDR3 nucleotides read TGTGCCAGCAACGCCCGGGACAGGGGTCAAGAGACCCAGTACTTC. Its translation is CASNARDRGQETQYF.

J is TRBJ1-2 and V is TRBV3-1 (or the pseudogene TRBV3-2); TRBD1 matches at 10 bases. The V gene's germline CDR1 is LGHDT and CDR2 YNNKEL (reference sequence). CDR3 length equals 16 residues. After removal of 6 bases from V and 6 bases from J, the junction contained 13 bases not matched to a gene. The CDR3 DNA reads as TGTGCCAGCAGTTTTTCGGGACAGGGGAAGAAAAATGGCTACACCTTC. Residues: CASSFSGQGKKNGYTF.

V and J are TRBV6-6 and TRBJ1-6; the D gene is possibly TRBD1 (6 bases). Per the germline V gene, CDR1 is MNHNY and CDR2 is SVGAGI (reference sequence). V lost 8 bases to trimming and J lost 7 bases, with 18 bases between them. This CDR3 comprises 15 residues. The CDR3 nucleotides are TGTGCCAGCGGCCGGTTTCGGGACACCAATTCACCCCTCCACTTT. It encodes CASGRFRDTNSPLHF.

The chain recombines TRBV9 with TRBJ2-2; D remains unclear. The germline CDR1 and CDR2 sequences are SGDLS and YYNGEE. Trimming took off 0 bases at V and 1 base at J, with 4 bases between the two ends. The CDR3 is 14 residues long. The CDR3 spells CASSVGLNTGELFF. CDR3 nucleotides: TGTGCCAGCAGCGTAGGACTGAACACCGGGGAGCTGTTTTTT.

The rearrangement links TRBV6-1 to TRBJ2-7, with D possibly matching TRBD1 (5 bases). From germline, CDR1 is MNHNS and CDR2 SASEGT. V was trimmed by 1 base and J by 3 bases, leaving 10 bases between them. The CDR3 extends over 14 amino acids. CDR3 protein: CASSEGRVDYEQYF. The CDR3 DNA sequence: TGTGCCAGCAGTGAAGGCAGGGTAGACTACGAGCAGTACTTC.

The CDR3 region has the DNA TGTGCCAGCAGTCCCAGGACAGGGAACTATGGCTACACCTTC. It encodes CASSPRTGNYGYTF. The chain joins TRBV27 to TRBJ1-2; 8 bases align to TRBD1. This CDR3 spans 14 amino acids. Germline V gene lookup returns CDR1 MNHEY and CDR2 SMNVEV (reference sequence). Losses at the gene ends were 5 bases for V and 2 bases for J; bases not matched to a gene: 4.

The V gene is TRBV15, the J gene TRBJ1-1; no clear D gene. V was shortened by 5 bases and J by 1 base, with 5 bases between the two germline ends. Germline loops: CDR1 LNHNV, CDR2 YYDKDF (reference sequence). The CDR3 runs 12 residues. The DNA of the CDR3 is TGTGCCACCAGCCAACAGAACACTGAAGCTTTCTTT. This translates into CATSQQNTEAFF.

The chain uses TRBV27 and TRBJ2-7; weak D call: TRBD1 (6 bases). Germline CDR1 and CDR2: MNHEY and SMNVEV (reference sequence). V was clipped by 6 bases and J by 1 base, with 10 bases between them. The CDR3 runs 13 residues. CDR3 nucleotide sequence: TGTGCCAGCAGCCGCGACAGGTCCTACGAGCAGTACGTC. Translated, it gives CASSRDRSYEQYV.